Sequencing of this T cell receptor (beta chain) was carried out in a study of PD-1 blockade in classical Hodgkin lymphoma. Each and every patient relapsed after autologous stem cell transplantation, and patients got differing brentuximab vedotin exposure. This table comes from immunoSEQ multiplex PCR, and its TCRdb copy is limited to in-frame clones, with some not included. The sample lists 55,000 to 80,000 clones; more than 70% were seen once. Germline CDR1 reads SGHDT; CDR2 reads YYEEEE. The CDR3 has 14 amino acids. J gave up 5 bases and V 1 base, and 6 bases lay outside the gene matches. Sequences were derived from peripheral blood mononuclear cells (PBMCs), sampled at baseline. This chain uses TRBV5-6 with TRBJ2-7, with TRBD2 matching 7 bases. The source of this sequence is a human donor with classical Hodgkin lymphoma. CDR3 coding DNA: TGTGCCAGCAGCTTGAGAAGCGGGGCCCACGAGCAGTACTTC. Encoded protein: CASSLRSGAHEQYF.